The 22 T cell receptor beta chains given below trace back to one sample, sequenced in a study of technical replicates of blood from a few donors. Profiled with immunoSEQ multiplex PCR; TCRdb holds only in-frame clones, not every one. This sample has about 80,000 clones, with roughly 85% found just once. The sample consisted of PBMCs. These receptors were taken from a human donor in good health. Some clones in this sample may be carry-over from other donors' samples.

This chain connects TRBV7-3 to TRBJ1-6; D is uncertain. CDR3 length: 15 amino acids. Between the trimmed V and J ends, which lost 1 base and 5 bases, there was a span of 9 bases. CDR1 and CDR2 (germline): SGHTA, FQGTGA. The CDR3 coding sequence is TGTGCCAGCAGCTTAATGGCAGGCAATAATTCACCCCTCCACTTT. It yields the protein CASSLMAGNNSPLHF. Combining the CDR3 with reference TRBV7-3 and TRBJ1-6 gives the whole variable domain GAGVSQTPSNKVTEKGKYVELRCDPISGHTALYWYRQSLGQGPEFLIYFQGTGAADDSGLPNDRFFAVRPEGSVSTLKIQRTERGDSAVYLCASSLMAGNNSPLHFGNGTRLTVT.

This chain joins TRBV2 and TRBJ1-5; TRBD1 agrees at 12 bases. The germline CDR1 and CDR2 sequences are SNHLY and FYNNEI. The CDR3 length is 16 residues. V lost 4 bases and J lost 2; bases outside the gene matches: 3. The CDR3 loop is CASSAGTGGGNQPQHF. Written as DNA, the CDR3 is TGTGCCAGCAGTGCCGGGACAGGGGGCGGCAATCAGCCCCAGCATTTT.

The J gene is TRBJ2-2, the V gene TRBV7-3; possible D gene TRBD2, 7 bases. The CDR3 runs 13 residues. V was shortened by 5 bases and J by 7 bases, with 11 bases between the two germline ends. Per germline, CDR1 SGHTA and CDR2 FQGTGA. The CDR3 DNA reads TGTGCCAGCAGCGGGGGGGGCAACGGGGAGCTGTTTTTT. It encodes CASSGGGNGELFF.

This chain joins TRBV18 and TRBJ2-3; TRBD1 might be the D (5 bases). The V end was cut by 2 bases, the J end by 3 bases, with 9 bases between. CDR3 size: 14 residues. CDR1 is KGHSH and CDR2 is LQKENI in the germline V gene. Here the CDR3 reads CASSPGAGTDTQYF. As DNA, the CDR3 is TGTGCCAGCTCACCAGGCGCAGGGACAGATACGCAGTATTTT.

The chain links TRBV5-1 to TRBJ2-5; D may be TRBD1 (5 bases). Trimming removed 4 bases at V and 5 bases at J, with 12 bases between. The CDR3 covers 13 residues. CDR1 SGHRS and CDR2 YFSETQ come from the germline V gene. CDR3 sequence: CASSPGSTETQYF. CDR3 bases: TGCGCCAGCAGCCCAGGGTCTACGGAGACCCAGTACTTC.

There are a few counts of this clone. The CDR3 DNA follows: TGTGCCAGCAGCTCGGACAGGGGTTCCTACGAGCAGTACTTC. Translating gives CASSSDRGSYEQYF. The chain is built from TRBV27 and TRBJ2-7; 9 bases map to TRBD1. Germline V CDR1 and CDR2: MNHEY, SMNVEV (reference sequence). V trimming: 6 bases; J trimming: 1 base; junction bases outside the gene matches: 4. The CDR3 consists of 14 residues.

The chain couples TRBV4-3 to TRBJ2-6, with 7 bases aligning to TRBD2. Germline CDR1 and CDR2: LGHNA and YSLEER. The CDR3 contains 15 residues. V dropped 8 bases and J dropped 0; count of bases not matched to a gene: 4. The CDR3 nucleotides read TGCGCCAGCCGGGAGGCGTACTCTGGGGCCAACGTCCTGACTTTC. Protein sequence: CASREAYSGANVLTF.

This chain connects TRBV12-5 to TRBJ2-7; a possible D gene is TRBD1 (5 bases). Germline V lookup: CDR1 LGHNT, CDR2 FRNRAP. There are 15 residues in the CDR3. V was clipped by 6 bases and J by 5 bases, with 20 bases between them. DNA of the CDR3: TGTGCTAGTGGCCCCACTGGACAAATAAGGAACGAGCAGTACTTC. Encoded protein: CASGPTGQIRNEQYF.

The chain has TRBV20-1 and TRBJ2-5, with 7 bases fitting TRBD1. Germline assignment: CDR1 DFQATT and CDR2 SNEGSKA (reference sequence). The CDR3 consists of 11 residues. V lost 6 bases to trimming and J lost 5 bases; unmatched junction nucleotides: 3. The CDR3 DNA is TGCAGTGCCCCCAGGGGGGAGACCCAGTACTTC. This translates into CSAPRGETQYF.

V gene TRBV19 combines with J gene TRBJ1-5; maybe TRBD1 (5 bases). This CDR3 region has 16 residues. V gave up 3 bases and J gave up 2 bases, with 14 bases separating them. Germline CDR1 is LNHDA and CDR2 is SQIVND (reference sequence). This CDR3 is CASSIIGEGGNQPQHF. The CDR3 region has the DNA TGTGCCAGTAGTATTATAGGGGAAGGGGGCAATCAGCCCCAGCATTTT.

The CDR3 DNA sequence: TGTGCCAGCAGCTTTTGGCAGGGGGGAAAAGACGGGGAGCTGTTTTTT. Translating it yields CASSFWQGGKDGELFF. This chain connects TRBV7-9 to TRBJ2-2, with D perhaps TRBD1 (7 bases). The V and J ends lost 3 bases and 7 bases respectively, with 18 bases between them. This CDR3 has 16 amino acids. The germline V gene has CDR1 SEHNR and CDR2 FQNEAQ (reference sequence).

V usage is TRBV30 and J usage is TRBJ1-6, with a weak D call TRBD1 (6 bases). CDR3 length equals 14 residues. Germline V gene sequence: CDR1 GTSNPN, CDR2 SVGIG (reference sequence). The ends were cut back, 3 bases at V and 7 bases at J, with 13 bases in the middle. The CDR3 nucleotides are TGTGCCTGGAGGGCAGGACAGAGAAATTCACCCCTCCACTTT. Amino acid sequence: CAWRAGQRNSPLHF.

The chain recombines TRBV7-2 with TRBJ2-3, with D possibly TRBD2 on 5 matching bases. Germline-derived CDR1 and CDR2 are SGHTA and FQGNSA. Trimming left V 2 bases short and J 4 bases short, with 10 bases between. The CDR3 sequence is 14 residues long. The CDR3, as DNA: TGTGCCAGCAGCTTAAGGGTAGCGCCAGATACGCAGTATTTT. This gives the protein CASSLRVAPDTQYF.

This clone was observed once. The chain uses TRBV13 and TRBJ2-3; D unresolved. This CDR3 is 12 amino acids long. V was clipped by 2 bases and J by 5 bases, with 5 bases between them. Germline values: CDR1 PRHDT, CDR2 FYEKMQ (reference sequence). The CDR3 reads CASSLPGDTQYF. Written as DNA, the CDR3 is TGTGCCAGCAGCTTACCCGGAGATACGCAGTATTTT.

The genes are TRBV7-9 and TRBJ2-7, with TRBD1 as a possible D gene (5 bases). Germline assignment: CDR1 SEHNR and CDR2 FQNEAQ (reference sequence). The CDR3 has 13 amino acids. Trimming shortened V by 3 bases and J by 7 bases, and 13 bases separated the two germline ends. The CDR3 here is CASSFGARREQYF. In nucleotides, the CDR3 is TGTGCCAGCAGCTTTGGGGCCCGGCGGGAGCAGTACTTC.

The chain joins TRBV7-6 to TRBJ2-3; 12 bases align to TRBD2. From germline, CDR1 is SGHVS and CDR2 FNYEAQ. The CDR3 contains 17 residues. The V segment lost 2 bases and the J segment 2 bases; nucleotides outside the gene matches: 5. CDR3 nucleotide sequence: TGTGCCAGCAGCTTACGACTAGCGGGGGAGATCACAGATACGCAGTATTTT. Amino acids: CASSLRLAGEITDTQYF. The full variable domain, in which reference TRBV7-6 and TRBJ2-3 provide the parts outside the CDR3, is GAGVSQSPRYKVTKRGQDVALRCDPISGHVSLYWYRQALGQGPEFLTYFNYEAQQDKSGLPNDRFSAERPEGSISTLTIQRTEQRDSAMYRCASSLRLAGEITDTQYFGPGTRLTVL.

The chain combines TRBV9 with TRBJ1-4, with 7 bases lining up with TRBD1. The V segment lost 2 bases and the J segment 8 bases; nucleotides outside the gene matches: 9. The CDR3 loop spans 15 amino acids. The germline V gene has CDR1 SGDLS and CDR2 YYNGEE. The DNA of the CDR3 is TGTGCCAGCAGCGTCGCCGGCAGGGGGAGCGAAAAACTGTTTTTT. It codes for CASSVAGRGSEKLFF.

This clone has ten or more counts. The gene calls are TRBV6-1 and TRBJ2-6; 9 positions agree with TRBD1. Germline-derived CDR1 and CDR2 are MNHNS and SASEGT. V shed 10 bases, J shed 3 bases, and the junction held 7 bases outside the gene matches. The CDR3 has 15 amino acids. The CDR3 sequence: CATGRTGDGANVLTF. In DNA, the CDR3 is TGTGCCACCGGGAGGACAGGGGATGGGGCCAACGTCCTGACTTTC.

This sequence joins TRBV5-4 and TRBJ2-5; 7 positions agree with TRBD1. The CDR3 consists of 15 residues. The germline V gene has CDR1 SGHNT and CDR2 YYREEE (reference sequence). The ends lost 4 bases at V and 5 bases at J; junction bases unmatched: 11. The CDR3 DNA sequence: TGTGCCAGCAGCGAGCCACAGGGGAACGGGGAGACCCAGTACTTC. Its protein is CASSEPQGNGETQYF.

The rearrangement joins TRBV5-1 to TRBJ1-1, with a possible D match to TRBD1 (5 bases). This CDR3 comprises 14 residues. CDR1 and CDR2 (germline): SGHRS, YFSETQ. V dropped 1 base and J dropped 6 bases, with 13 bases sitting between them. CDR3 amino acids: CASSLSGGIPEAFF. Here the CDR3 DNA reads TGCGCCAGCAGCTTGTCGGGGGGGATTCCTGAAGCTTTCTTT.

For the CDR3, the DNA is TGTGCCAGCAGCTATAGGACAGGGGGCATAAGTGGGGCCAACGTCCTGACTTTC. Translation: CASSYRTGGISGANVLTF. The rearrangement links TRBV7-8 to TRBJ2-6, with 11 bases matching TRBD1. Trimming removed 4 bases from V and 3 bases from J; junction bases left unmatched: 8. Germline V gene data show CDR1 as SGHVS and CDR2 as FQNEAQ. This CDR3 contains 18 residues.

This chain joins TRBV21-1 and TRBJ2-7; no check of the table's D call, TRBD1, against the DNA was made. TRBV21-1 is given as a pseudogene. The CDR3 covers 19 residues. The CDR3 here is CASSNSLRVGQGWESEQYF. CDR3 nucleotides: TGTGCCAGCAGCAATTCCCTTCGTGTCGGACAGGGCTGGGAGTCCGAGCAGTACTTC.